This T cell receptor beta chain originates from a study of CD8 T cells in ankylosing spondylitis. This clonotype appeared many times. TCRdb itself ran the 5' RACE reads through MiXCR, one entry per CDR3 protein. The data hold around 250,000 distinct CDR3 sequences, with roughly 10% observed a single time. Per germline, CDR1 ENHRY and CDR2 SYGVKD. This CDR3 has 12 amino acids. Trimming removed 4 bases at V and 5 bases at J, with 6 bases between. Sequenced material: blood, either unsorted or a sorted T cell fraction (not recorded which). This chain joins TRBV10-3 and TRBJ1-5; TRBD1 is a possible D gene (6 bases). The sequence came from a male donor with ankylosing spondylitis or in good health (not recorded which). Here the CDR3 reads CAISAGDQPQHF. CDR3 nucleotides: TGTGCCATCAGTGCAGGGGATCAGCCCCAGCATTTT.